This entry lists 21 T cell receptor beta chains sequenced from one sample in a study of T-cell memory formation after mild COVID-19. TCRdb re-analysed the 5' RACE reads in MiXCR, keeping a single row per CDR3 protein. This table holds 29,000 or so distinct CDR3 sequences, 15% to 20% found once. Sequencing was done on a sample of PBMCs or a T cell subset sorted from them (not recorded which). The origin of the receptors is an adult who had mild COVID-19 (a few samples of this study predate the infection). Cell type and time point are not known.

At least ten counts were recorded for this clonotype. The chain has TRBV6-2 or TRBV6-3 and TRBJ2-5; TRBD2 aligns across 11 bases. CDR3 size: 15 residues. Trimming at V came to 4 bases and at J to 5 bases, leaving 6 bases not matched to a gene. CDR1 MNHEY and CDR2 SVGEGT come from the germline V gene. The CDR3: CASSSLWTSGETQYF. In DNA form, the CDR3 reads TGTGCCAGCAGTTCGTTGTGGACTAGCGGGGAGACCCAGTACTTC.

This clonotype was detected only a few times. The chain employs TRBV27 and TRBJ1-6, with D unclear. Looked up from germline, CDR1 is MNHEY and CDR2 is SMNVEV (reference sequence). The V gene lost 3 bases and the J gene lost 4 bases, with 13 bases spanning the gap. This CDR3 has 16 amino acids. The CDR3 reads CASSLSEQLYNSPLHF. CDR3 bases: TGTGCCAGCAGTTTGTCGGAACAGCTGTATAATTCACCCCTCCACTTT.

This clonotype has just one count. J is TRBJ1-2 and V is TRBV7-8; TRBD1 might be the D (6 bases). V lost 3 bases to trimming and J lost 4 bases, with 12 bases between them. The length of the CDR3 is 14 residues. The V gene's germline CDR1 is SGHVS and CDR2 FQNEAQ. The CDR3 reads CASSLGGEGYGYTF. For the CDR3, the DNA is TGTGCCAGCAGCTTGGGGGGCGAGGGCTATGGCTACACCTTC.

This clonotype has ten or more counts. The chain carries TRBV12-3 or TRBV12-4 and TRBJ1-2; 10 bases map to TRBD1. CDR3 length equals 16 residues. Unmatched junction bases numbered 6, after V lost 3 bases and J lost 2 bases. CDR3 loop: CASSFGDRGRNYGYTF. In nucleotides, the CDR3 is TGTGCCAGCAGTTTCGGGGACAGGGGTAGGAACTATGGCTACACCTTC.

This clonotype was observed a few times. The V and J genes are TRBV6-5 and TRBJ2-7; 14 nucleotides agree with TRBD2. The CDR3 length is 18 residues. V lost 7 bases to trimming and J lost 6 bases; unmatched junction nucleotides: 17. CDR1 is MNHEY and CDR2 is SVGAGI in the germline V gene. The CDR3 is CASTNPSGTSGRLGEQYF. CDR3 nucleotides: TGTGCCAGCACCAACCCCTCTGGGACTAGCGGGAGATTGGGCGAGCAGTACTTC.

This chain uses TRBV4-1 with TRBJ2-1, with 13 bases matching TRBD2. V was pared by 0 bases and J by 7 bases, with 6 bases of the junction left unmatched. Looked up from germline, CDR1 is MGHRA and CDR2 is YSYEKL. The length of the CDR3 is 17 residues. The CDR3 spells CASSQDRLAGGTNEQFF. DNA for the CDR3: TGCGCCAGCAGCCAAGATCGACTAGCGGGAGGCACGAATGAGCAGTTCTTC.

The CDR3 here is CASHPRASNQPQHF. CDR3 DNA: TGTGCCAGCCACCCCAGGGCTAGCAATCAGCCCCAGCATTTT. V gene TRBV6-1 combines with J gene TRBJ1-5, with a weak D call TRBD1 (5 bases). The V gene lost 8 bases and the J gene lost 0 bases, with 11 bases spanning the gap. Germline assignment: CDR1 MNHNS and CDR2 SASEGT. CDR3 length equals 14 residues.

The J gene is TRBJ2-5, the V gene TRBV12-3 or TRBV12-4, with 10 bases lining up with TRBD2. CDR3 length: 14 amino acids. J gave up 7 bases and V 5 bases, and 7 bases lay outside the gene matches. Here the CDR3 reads CASSTGLALGTQYF. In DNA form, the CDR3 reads TGTGCCAGCAGTACGGGACTAGCGCTGGGGACCCAGTACTTC.

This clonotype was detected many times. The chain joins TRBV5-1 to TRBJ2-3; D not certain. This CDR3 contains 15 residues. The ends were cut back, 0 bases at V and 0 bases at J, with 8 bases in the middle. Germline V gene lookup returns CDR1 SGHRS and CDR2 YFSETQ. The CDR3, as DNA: TGCGCCAGCAGCTTGGCACTAACTAGCACAGATACGCAGTATTTT. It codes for CASSLALTSTDTQYF. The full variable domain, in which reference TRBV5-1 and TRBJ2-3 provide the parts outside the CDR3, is KAGVTQTPRYLIKTRGQQVTLSCSPISGHRSVSWYQQTPGQGLQFLFEYFSETQRNKGNFPGRFSGRQFSNSRSEMNVSTLELGDSALYLCASSLALTSTDTQYFGPGTRLTVL.

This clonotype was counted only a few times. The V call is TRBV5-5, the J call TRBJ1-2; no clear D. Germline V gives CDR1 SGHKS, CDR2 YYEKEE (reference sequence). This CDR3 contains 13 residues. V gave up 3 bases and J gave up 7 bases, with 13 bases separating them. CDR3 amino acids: CASSWSDMSGYTF. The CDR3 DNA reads TGTGCCAGCAGCTGGTCAGACATGTCTGGCTACACCTTC.

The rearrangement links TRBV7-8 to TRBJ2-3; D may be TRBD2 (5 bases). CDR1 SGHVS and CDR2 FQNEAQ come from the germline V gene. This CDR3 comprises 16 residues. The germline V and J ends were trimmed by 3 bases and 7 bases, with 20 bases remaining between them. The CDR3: CASSFATGTDPHTQYF. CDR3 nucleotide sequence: TGTGCCAGCAGCTTCGCCACGGGAACGGATCCCCATACGCAGTATTTT.

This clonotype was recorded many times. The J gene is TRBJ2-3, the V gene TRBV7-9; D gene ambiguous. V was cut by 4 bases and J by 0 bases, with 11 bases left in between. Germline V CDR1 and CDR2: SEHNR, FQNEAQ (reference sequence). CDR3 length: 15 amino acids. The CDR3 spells CASSYGVRSTDTQYF. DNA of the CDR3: TGTGCCAGCAGCTACGGCGTCAGAAGCACAGATACGCAGTATTTT.

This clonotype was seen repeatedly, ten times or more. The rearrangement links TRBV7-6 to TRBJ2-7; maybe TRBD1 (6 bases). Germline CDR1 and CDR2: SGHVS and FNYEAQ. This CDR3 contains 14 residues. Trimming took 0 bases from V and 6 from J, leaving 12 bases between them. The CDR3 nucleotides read TGTGCCAGCAGCTTAGCGGGACAAACCCCCGAGCAGTACTTC. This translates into CASSLAGQTPEQYF.

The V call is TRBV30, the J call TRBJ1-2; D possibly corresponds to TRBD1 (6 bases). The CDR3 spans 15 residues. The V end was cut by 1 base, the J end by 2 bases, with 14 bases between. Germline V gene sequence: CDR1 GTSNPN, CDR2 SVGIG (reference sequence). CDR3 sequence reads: CAWSADRHPNYGYTF. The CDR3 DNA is TGTGCCTGGAGTGCAGACAGGCACCCGAACTATGGCTACACCTTC.

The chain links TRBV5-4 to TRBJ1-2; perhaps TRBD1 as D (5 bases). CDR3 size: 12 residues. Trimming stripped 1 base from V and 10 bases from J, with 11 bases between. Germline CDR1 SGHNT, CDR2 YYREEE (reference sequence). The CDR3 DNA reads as TGTGCCAGCAGCTTGTCTGGGGGTGACTACACCTTC. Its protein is CASSLSGGDYTF.

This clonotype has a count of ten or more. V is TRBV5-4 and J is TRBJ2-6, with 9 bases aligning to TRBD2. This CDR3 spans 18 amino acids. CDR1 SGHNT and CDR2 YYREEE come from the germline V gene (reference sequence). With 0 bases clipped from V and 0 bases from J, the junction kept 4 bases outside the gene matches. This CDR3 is CASSLALAGLSGANVLTF. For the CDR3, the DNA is TGTGCCAGCAGCTTGGCCCTAGCGGGACTCTCTGGGGCCAACGTCCTGACTTTC. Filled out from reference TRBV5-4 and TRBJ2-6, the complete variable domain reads ETGVTQSPTHLIKTRGQQVTLRCSSQSGHNTVSWYQQALGQGPQFIFQYYREEENGRGNFPPRFSGLQFPNYSSELNVNALELDDSALYLCASSLALAGLSGANVLTFGAGSRLTVL.

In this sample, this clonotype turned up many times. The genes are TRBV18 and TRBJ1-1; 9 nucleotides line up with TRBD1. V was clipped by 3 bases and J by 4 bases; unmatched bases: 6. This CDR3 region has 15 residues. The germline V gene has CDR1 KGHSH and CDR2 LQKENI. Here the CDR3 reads CASSPLRDRATEAFF. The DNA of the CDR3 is TGTGCCAGCTCACCGTTACGGGACAGGGCCACTGAAGCTTTCTTT.

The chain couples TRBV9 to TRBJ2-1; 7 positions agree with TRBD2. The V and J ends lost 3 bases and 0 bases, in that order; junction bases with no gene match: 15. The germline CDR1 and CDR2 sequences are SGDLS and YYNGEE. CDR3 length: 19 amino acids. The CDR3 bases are TGTGCCAGCAGCGCAATTACCGGGGGGACCGCAAACTCCTACAATGAGCAGTTCTTC. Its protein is CASSAITGGTANSYNEQFF.

The DNA for the CDR3 is TGCGCCAGCAGCCCAGGGGTGGCCGGGGAGCTGTTTTTT. Protein product: CASSPGVAGELFF. The chain links TRBV5-1 to TRBJ2-2; D is perhaps TRBD1 (6 bases). V dropped 4 bases and J dropped 6 bases, with 10 bases sitting between them. The germline CDR1 and CDR2 sequences are SGHRS and YFSETQ. This CDR3 spans 13 amino acids.

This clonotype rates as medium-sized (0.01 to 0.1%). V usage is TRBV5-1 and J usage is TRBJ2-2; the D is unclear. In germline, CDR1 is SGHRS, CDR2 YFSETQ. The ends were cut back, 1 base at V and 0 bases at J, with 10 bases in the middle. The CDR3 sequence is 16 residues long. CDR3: CASSLSRLANTGELFF. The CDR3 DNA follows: TGCGCCAGCAGCTTGTCGCGCCTAGCGAACACCGGGGAGCTGTTTTTT.

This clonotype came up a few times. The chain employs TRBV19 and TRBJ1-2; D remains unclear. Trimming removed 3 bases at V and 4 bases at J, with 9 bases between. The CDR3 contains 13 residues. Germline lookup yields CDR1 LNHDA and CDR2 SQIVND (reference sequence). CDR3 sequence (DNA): TGTGCCAGTAGTATGCGTCAGTTCTATGGCTACACCTTC. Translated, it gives CASSMRQFYGYTF.